A selection of T cell receptor beta chains follows, all from one sample in a study of CD8+ T cells in alopecia areata. This table comes from immunoSEQ multiplex PCR, and its TCRdb copy is limited to in-frame clones, with some not included. Of some 170,000 clones listed, about 70% are singletons. The starting material was CD8+ T cells sorted from blood, obtained at week 0. These receptors were taken from a human donor with alopecia areata. Each CDR3 is given with its conserved first and last residue. The D gene is left open where the match is weak. Clone size appears in some rows only: once, few, many, or a class for an expanded clone.

j_call clone_size v_call d_call cdr3_nt cdr3_aa
TRBJ2-7 NA TRBV4-1 TRBD1 TGCGCCAGCAGCCTCCGACAGGGGAACTACGAGCAGTACTTC CASSLRQGNYEQYF
TRBJ2-1 NA TRBV7-9 NA TGTGCCAGCAGCTTACTCCATGAGCAGTTCTTC CASSLLHEQFF
TRBJ2-7 NA TRBV4-1 TRBD1 TGCGCCAGCAGCCAAGGCTATGGGACAGCTTCCTACGAGCAGTACTTC CASSQGYGTASYEQYF
TRBJ2-4 NA TRBV2 NA TGTGCCAGCAGCGACAGGTCGGACATTCAGTACTTC CASSDRSDIQYF
TRBJ1-2 NA TRBV4-1 TRBD1 TGCGCCAGCAGCCAAGAGGCAGGGGGCAACTATGGCTACACCTTC CASSQEAGGNYGYTF
TRBJ2-5 few TRBV5-6 TRBD1 TGTGCCAGCAGCACTGACAGGGAACCGTACCAAGAGACCCAGTACTTC CASSTDREPYQETQYF
TRBJ1-5 NA TRBV30 TRBD1 TGTGCCTGGAGTCCCGGACAGGGGGTCCAGCCCCAGCATTTT CAWSPGQGVQPQHF
TRBJ2-3 NA TRBV13 NA TGTGCCAGCAGTACCAAACTATGGACAGATACGCAGTATTTT CASSTKLWTDTQYF
TRBJ2-3 NA TRBV12-5 NA TGTGCTAGTGGTTTGGTCCCCCAGTATTTT CASGLVPQYF
TRBJ1-1 NA TRBV30 NA TGTGCCTGGAGTTCAAAGCAGGTGGCACTGAGCACTGAAGCTTTCTTT CAWSSKQVALSTEAFF
TRBJ1-2 few TRBV6-6 TRBD1 TGTGCCAGCAGCTCCGGGACAGGGGGTTCCTATGGCTACACCTTC CASSSGTGGSYGYTF
TRBJ1-6 few TRBV19 NA TGTGCCACCAGAGCGGGTAATTCACCCCTCCACTTT CATRAGNSPLHF
TRBJ1-5 NA TRBV5-6 NA TGTGCCAGCAGCTCGGGGAGAAATCAGCCCCAGCATTTT CASSSGRNQPQHF
TRBJ2-7 NA TRBV5-4 TRBD1 TGTGCCAGCAGCCCGGGGACAGGTGGCGAGCAGTACTTC CASSPGTGGEQYF
TRBJ2-5 NA TRBV9 TRBD1 TGTGCCAGCAGCACATTCCGGGACAGACCAATGGAGACCCAGTACTTC CASSTFRDRPMETQYF
TRBJ1-2 NA TRBV27 TRBD1 TGTGCCAGCAGTTTTTACAGGGGATCCAACTATGGCTACACCTTC CASSFYRGSNYGYTF
TRBJ2-2 NA TRBV9 NA TGTGCCAGCAGCGCGGAGGGGCTGGTAAACACCGGGGAGCTGTTTTTT CASSAEGLVNTGELFF
TRBJ2-7 NA TRBV28 TRBD1 TGTGCCAGCAGCTCCCCGGGACAGGGGTCCTACGAGCAGTACTTC CASSSPGQGSYEQYF
TRBJ1-5 NA TRBV29-1 NA TGCAGCGTGACAGACCATAGCAATCAGCCCCAGCATTTT CSVTDHSNQPQHF
TRBJ2-1 NA TRBV29-1 NA TGCAGCGTTGAGACAGATAGCTCCTACAATGAGCAGTTCTTC CSVETDSSYNEQFF
TRBJ2-7 NA TRBV5-1 TRBD1 TGCGCCAGCACCGATGACAGGGACTACGAGCAGTACTTC CASTDDRDYEQYF
TRBJ2-7 NA TRBV7-9 TRBD1 TGTGCCAGCAGCTTCTTCGGGACAGTAAAAGACGAGCAGTACTTC CASSFFGTVKDEQYF